This T cell receptor (beta chain) derives from a study of identical twins. Each CDR3 protein gets one entry after TCRdb re-called the 5' RACE reads with MiXCR. Of hundreds of thousands of distinct CDR3 sequences in the sample, 9% to 15% were seen once. V shed 4 bases and J shed 3 bases, with 27 bases lying between them. Germline values: CDR1 MNHEY, CDR2 SVGEGT. This CDR3 is built from 20 residues. In addition, the sample was reused for a study of yellow fever vaccine responses in identical twins.

This sequence originates from a woman aged 18-29 years in good health. Sequenced: CD8+ T cells sorted from blood. The chain is built from TRBV6-2 or TRBV6-3 and TRBJ2-2; D is possibly TRBD1 (6 bases). The CDR3 reads CASSSKRGMYRSVDTGELFF. In DNA form, the CDR3 reads TGTGCCAGCAGTTCCAAAAGGGGGATGTATCGTTCTGTTGACACCGGGGAGCTGTTTTTT.